These T cell receptor beta chains were read from a single sample in a study of OX40 agonist ivuxolimab in advanced cancers. TCRdb keeps only in-frame clones here, not all; method: immunoSEQ multiplex PCR. The sample yields around 48,000 clones, 65% to 85% seen once. The sample in question was CD4+ or CD8+ T cells sorted from blood, obtained in a trial of the OX40 agonist ivuxolimab. These receptors originate from an adult with an advanced solid tumor such as melanoma, head and neck, liver or kidney cancer. The CDR3 runs from the conserved cysteine through the conserved F or W. D genes are given only for firm matches. Rows may omit the clone size; those that give it use once, few, many or a size class.

size | J | D | V | CDR3 | DNA
once | TRBJ2-1 | . | TRBV5-1 | CASSLGRDPNEQFF | TGCGCCAGCAGCTTGGGCCGGGACCCCAATGAGCAGTTCTTC
few | TRBJ1-1 | . | TRBV6-6 | CAGSEARGATNTEAFF | TGTGCCGGCTCCGAAGCCCGGGGGGCAACGAACACTGAAGCTTTCTTT
. | TRBJ1-1 | . | TRBV10-3 | CAIRDGRGHTEAFF | TGTGCCATCAGGGACGGTAGGGGACACACTGAAGCTTTCTTT
few | TRBJ1-6 | . | TRBV18 | CASSPRGSADSPLHF | TGTGCCAGCTCACCTAGGGGGAGCGCCGACTCACCCCTCCACTTT
. | TRBJ1-2 | . | TRBV7-9 | CASSLAGPYGYTF | TGTGCCAGCAGCTTAGCGGGCCCCTATGGCTACACCTTC
. | TRBJ2-1 | TRBD2 | TRBV5-4 | CASSRGTSGRAREQFF | TGTGCCAGCAGCCGGGGGACTAGCGGGAGGGCCCGCGAGCAGTTCTTC
. | TRBJ2-2 | . | TRBV11-3 | CASSFKRTGELFF | TGTGCCAGCAGCTTTAAGCGCACCGGGGAGCTGTTTTTT
. | TRBJ2-2 | . | TRBV4-2 | CASSPDGTLNGELFF | TGTGCCAGCAGCCCGGACGGGACTCTTAACGGGGAGCTGTTTTTT
. | TRBJ2-1 | . | TRBV27 | CASSFQSTTSSYNEQFF | TGTGCCAGCAGTTTCCAATCGACTACCAGCTCCTACAATGAGCAGTTCTTC
. | TRBJ2-3 | . | TRBV10-3 | CAISDGPTDTQYF | TGTGCCATCAGTGATGGACCCACAGATACGCAGTATTTT
. | TRBJ1-2 | . | TRBV10-3 | CAGGAGNYGYTF | TGTGCCGGGGGGGCAGGGAACTATGGCTACACCTTC
. | TRBJ2-3 | . | TRBV5-6 | CASSFAGPATGNTQYF | TGTGCCAGCAGCTTTGCGGGACCGGCTACGGGAAATACGCAGTATTTT
. | TRBJ2-7 | . | TRBV27 | CASSLGRDIDEQYF | TGTGCCAGCAGTCTAGGGCGGGATATCGACGAGCAGTACTTC
. | TRBJ1-1 | . | TRBV6-4 | CASSATTRASEAFF | TGTGCCAGCAGCGCCACGACAAGGGCAAGTGAAGCTTTCTTT
. | TRBJ1-1 | . | TRBV4-2 | CASSPSVGKDTEAFF | TGTGCCAGCAGCCCCTCGGTAGGAAAAGACACTGAAGCTTTCTTT
. | TRBJ2-7 | . | TRBV18 | CASSPRQASQGEQYF | TGTGCCAGCTCACCTCGACAGGCCTCTCAAGGGGAGCAGTACTTC
. | TRBJ2-4 | TRBD2 | TRBV5-6 | CASSVAGGAKNIQYF | TGTGCCAGCAGCGTAGCCGGGGGGGCCAAAAACATTCAGTACTTC
. | TRBJ2-6 | . | TRBV5-1 | CASSPNSGANVLTF | TGCGCCAGCAGCCCAAACTCTGGGGCCAACGTCCTGACTTTC
. | TRBJ2-7 | . | TRBV6-6 | CASSYPDSYEQYF | TGTGCCAGCAGTTACCCAGACTCCTACGAGCAGTACTTC
. | TRBJ2-2 | . | TRBV7-2 | CASSLEGPQFAGELFF | TGTGCCAGCAGCTTAGAGGGCCCCCAGTTCGCCGGGGAGCTGTTTTTT
. | TRBJ2-2 | TRBD1 | TRBV7-6 | CASSLVFGTGRTGELFF | TGTGCCAGCAGCTTAGTCTTCGGGACAGGGAGGACCGGGGAGCTGTTTTTT
. | TRBJ2-1 | TRBD2 | TRBV5-4 | CASSLAGGRDEQFF | TGTGCCAGCAGCCTAGCGGGGGGGCGGGATGAGCAGTTCTTC
. | TRBJ2-1 | TRBD2 | TRBV27 | CASSYSGVGNEQFF | TGTGCCAGCAGTTATAGCGGGGTGGGTAATGAGCAGTTCTTC
once | TRBJ1-5 | . | TRBV19 | CASSGDNQPQHF | TGTGCCAGTTCGGGGGACAATCAGCCCCAGCATTTT
once | TRBJ2-1 | TRBD2 | TRBV7-9 | CASTVLANEQFF | TGTGCCAGCACCGTACTAGCGAATGAGCAGTTCTTC
. | TRBJ1-5 | . | TRBV5-5 | CASSLVAGRGQPQHF | TGTGCCAGCAGCTTGGTGGCAGGGAGGGGTCAGCCCCAGCATTTT
. | TRBJ2-5 | TRBD2 | TRBV19 | CASSGHGMGLGDSETQYF | TGTGCCAGTAGTGGACATGGAATGGGACTAGGAGACTCAGAGACCCAGTACTTC
. | TRBJ2-3 | TRBD2 | TRBV7-6 | CASSRSGGSSNADTQYF | TGTGCCAGCAGCCGTAGCGGGGGTAGCTCTAACGCAGATACGCAGTATTTT
. | TRBJ2-7 | . | TRBV28 | CASTEGGAEGEQYF | TGTGCCAGCACCGAGGGGGGGGCCGAGGGGGAGCAGTACTTC
few | TRBJ2-5 | TRBD2 | TRBV7-9 | CASSLVAGGSRWTQYF | TGTGCCAGCAGCTTAGTTGCGGGGGGATCAAGATGGACCCAGTACTTC
. | TRBJ2-2 | TRBD1 | TRBV6-5 | CASSITGGTGELFF | TGTGCCAGCAGTATTACAGGGGGGACCGGGGAGCTGTTTTTT
. | TRBJ1-1 | . | TRBV7-9 | CASTRGSANTEAFF | TGTGCCAGCACCCGGGGGTCTGCGAACACTGAAGCTTTCTTT
few | TRBJ2-5 | TRBD1 | TRBV4-1 | CASSHPGTGDETQYF | TGCGCCAGCAGCCACCCAGGGACAGGGGACGAGACCCAGTACTTC
. | TRBJ2-1 | TRBD2 | TRBV4-3 | CASSRGLAGFDNEQFF | TGCGCCAGCAGCCGGGGCCTAGCGGGGTTCGACAATGAGCAGTTCTTC
. | TRBJ2-1 | . | TRBV18 | CASSPRMSRDNEQFF | TGTGCCAGCTCACCGCGGATGAGTCGGGACAATGAGCAGTTCTTC
. | TRBJ1-2 | TRBD1 | TRBV7-9 | CASSPWDRDRYGYTF | TGTGCCAGCAGCCCTTGGGACAGGGACCGCTATGGCTACACCTTC
few | TRBJ1-1 | . | TRBV11-2 | CASSPLRQIEAFF | TGTGCCAGCAGCCCCTTAAGACAGATTGAAGCTTTCTTT
. | TRBJ1-2 | . | TRBV10-1 | CASGNLTVKYYGYTF | TGCGCCAGCGGAAATTTGACAGTGAAGTACTATGGCTACACCTTC
. | TRBJ2-5 | TRBD2 | TRBV19 | CASSALSGGVETQYF | TGTGCCAGTAGCGCACTTAGCGGGGGGGTAGAGACCCAGTACTTC
. | TRBJ1-2 | TRBD1 | TRBV5-1 | CASSLPSGGVYGYTF | TGCGCCAGCAGTCTCCCATCAGGGGGCGTCTATGGCTACACCTTC
. | TRBJ1-1 | . | TRBV2 | CAASEQGGSEAFF | TGTGCCGCCAGCGAACAGGGCGGGTCTGAAGCTTTCTTT